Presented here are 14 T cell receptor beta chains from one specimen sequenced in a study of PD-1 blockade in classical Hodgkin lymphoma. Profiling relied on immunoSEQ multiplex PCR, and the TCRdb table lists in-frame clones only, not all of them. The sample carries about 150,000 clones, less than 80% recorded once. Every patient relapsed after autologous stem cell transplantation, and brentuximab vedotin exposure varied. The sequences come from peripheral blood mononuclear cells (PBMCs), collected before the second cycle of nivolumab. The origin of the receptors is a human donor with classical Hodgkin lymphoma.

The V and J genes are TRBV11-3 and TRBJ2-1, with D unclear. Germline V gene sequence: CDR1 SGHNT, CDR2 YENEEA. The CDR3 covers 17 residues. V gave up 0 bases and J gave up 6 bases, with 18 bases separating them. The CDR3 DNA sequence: TGTGCCAGCAGCTTAGAAGTTATGGCTAGAGTCCCCAATGAGCAGTTCTTC. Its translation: CASSLEVMARVPNEQFF.

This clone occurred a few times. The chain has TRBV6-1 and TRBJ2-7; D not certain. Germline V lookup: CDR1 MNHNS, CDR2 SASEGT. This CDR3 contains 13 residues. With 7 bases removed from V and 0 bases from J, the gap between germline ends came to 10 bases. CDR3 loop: CASMGQFSYEQYF. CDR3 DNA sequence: TGTGCCAGCATGGGTCAATTCTCCTACGAGCAGTACTTC.

CDR3 loop: CATATRSLWETQYF. The CDR3, as DNA: TGTGCCACAGCGACCCGGAGCCTTTGGGAGACCCAGTACTTC. The chain joins TRBV6-1 to TRBJ2-5; D uncertain. Germline CDR1 reads MNHNS; CDR2 reads SASEGT. V lost 10 bases and J lost 5, with 20 bases in between. The CDR3 extends over 14 amino acids.

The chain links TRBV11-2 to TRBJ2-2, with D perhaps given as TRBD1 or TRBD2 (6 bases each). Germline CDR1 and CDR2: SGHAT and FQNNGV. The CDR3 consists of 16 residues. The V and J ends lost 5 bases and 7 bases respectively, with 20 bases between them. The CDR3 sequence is CASSPGWRGADGELFF. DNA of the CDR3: TGTGCCAGCAGCCCAGGGTGGAGGGGGGCTGACGGGGAGCTGTTTTTT.

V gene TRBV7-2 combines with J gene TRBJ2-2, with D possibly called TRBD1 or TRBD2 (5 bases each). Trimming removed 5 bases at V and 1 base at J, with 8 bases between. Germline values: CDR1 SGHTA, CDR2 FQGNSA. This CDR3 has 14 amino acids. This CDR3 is CASSRDGNTGELFF. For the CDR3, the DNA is TGTGCCAGCAGCCGGGACGGGAACACCGGGGAGCTGTTTTTT.

This chain's CDR3 is CASSPRQGPYGYTF. The CDR3 bases are TGTGCCAGCAGCCCTCGACAAGGCCCGTATGGCTACACCTTC. The chain carries TRBV7-9 and TRBJ1-2; D call uncertain. The CDR3 is 14 residues long. CDR1 is SEHNR, CDR2 FQNEAQ, per germline (reference sequence). V was trimmed by 5 bases and J by 5 bases, leaving 15 bases between them.

CDR3 residues: CASSWTETQYF. CDR3 nucleotides: TGTGCCAGCAGTTGGACGGAGACCCAGTACTTC. The V and J genes are TRBV6-6 and TRBJ2-5; D uncertain. Germline lookup yields CDR1 MNHNY and CDR2 SVGAGI (reference sequence). The CDR3 totals 11 residues. The V and J ends lost 4 bases and 5 bases respectively, with 5 bases between them.

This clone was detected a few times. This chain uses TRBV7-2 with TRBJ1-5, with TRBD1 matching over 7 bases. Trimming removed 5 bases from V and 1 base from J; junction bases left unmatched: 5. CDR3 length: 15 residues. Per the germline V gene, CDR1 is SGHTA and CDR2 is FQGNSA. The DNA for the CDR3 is TGTGCCAGCAGCCGGAAGACAGGGAGCAATCAGCCCCAGCATTTT. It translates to CASSRKTGSNQPQHF.

The CDR3 DNA sequence: TGTGCCAGCAGTTTAATCGGGGATCGGCGTGAAAAACTGTTTTTT. It is translated as CASSLIGDRREKLFF. This chain connects TRBV27 to TRBJ1-4; D remains ambiguous. This CDR3 comprises 15 residues. The germline gives CDR1 MNHEY, CDR2 SMNVEV (reference sequence). Deletions cut 2 bases from V and 7 bases from J, with 14 bases between.

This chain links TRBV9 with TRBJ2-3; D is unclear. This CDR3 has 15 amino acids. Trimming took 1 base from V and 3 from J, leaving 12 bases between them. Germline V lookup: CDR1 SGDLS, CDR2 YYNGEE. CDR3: CASSVQHLVTDTQYF. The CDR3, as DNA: TGTGCCAGCAGCGTACAACATTTGGTGACAGATACGCAGTATTTT.

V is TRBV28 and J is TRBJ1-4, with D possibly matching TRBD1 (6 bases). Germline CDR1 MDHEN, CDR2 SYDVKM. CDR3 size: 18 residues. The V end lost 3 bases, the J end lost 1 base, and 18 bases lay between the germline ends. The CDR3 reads CASSLGSRGLQTNEKLFF. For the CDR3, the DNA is TGTGCCAGCAGTTTGGGGTCCCGGGGGCTACAAACTAATGAAAAACTGTTTTTT.

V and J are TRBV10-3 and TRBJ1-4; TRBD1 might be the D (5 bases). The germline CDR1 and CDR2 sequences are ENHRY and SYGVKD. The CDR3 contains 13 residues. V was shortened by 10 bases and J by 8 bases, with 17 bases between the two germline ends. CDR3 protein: CASGHREWEKLFF. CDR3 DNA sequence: TGTGCCAGCGGACATCGGGAGTGGGAAAAACTGTTTTTT.

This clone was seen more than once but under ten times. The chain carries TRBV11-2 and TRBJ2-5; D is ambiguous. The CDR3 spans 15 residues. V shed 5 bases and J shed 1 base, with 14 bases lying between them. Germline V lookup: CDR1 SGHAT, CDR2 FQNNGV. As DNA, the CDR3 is TGTGCCAGCAGCAATAGGAGAACTATCCAAGAGACCCAGTACTTC. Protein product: CASSNRRTIQETQYF.

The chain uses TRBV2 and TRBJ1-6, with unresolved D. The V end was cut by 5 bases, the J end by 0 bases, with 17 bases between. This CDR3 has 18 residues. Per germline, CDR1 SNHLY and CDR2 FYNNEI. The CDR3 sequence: CASSHKLGSGSYNSPLHF. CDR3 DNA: TGTGCCAGCAGTCATAAACTGGGGAGTGGCTCCTATAATTCACCCCTCCACTTT.